This passage covers 4 T cell receptor beta chains from one sample sequenced in a study of T cells after yellow fever vaccination. Via MiXCR, TCRdb re-called the 5' RACE reads, giving one row per CDR3 protein. Among 95,000 to 100,000 distinct CDR3 sequences listed, 5.8% were seen once. The material sequenced was CD8+ T cells sorted from PBMCs, taken 10 days after the yellow fever booster vaccination. The receptors were sampled from a man between 18 and 35 years old who received the YFV17D yellow fever vaccine.

The rearrangement joins TRBV7-2 to TRBJ2-3, with 14 bases lining up with TRBD2. Per germline, CDR1 SGHTA and CDR2 FQGNSA. The CDR3 loop spans 17 amino acids. Trimming removed 5 bases from V and 2 bases from J; junction bases left unmatched: 6. CDR3 sequence: CASSTGLAGVSTDTQYF. In DNA form, the CDR3 reads TGTGCCAGCAGCACGGGACTAGCGGGGGTATCCACAGATACGCAGTATTTT.

V gene TRBV21-1 combines with J gene TRBJ1-3; TRBD1 is the table's D call, not checked against the DNA. TRBV21-1 is a pseudogene segment. The CDR3 runs 17 residues. The CDR3 region is CASIAPQGQGYGNTIYF. CDR3 nucleotide sequence: TGTGCCAGCATAGCTCCCCAGGGACAGGGGTATGGAAACACCATATATTTT.

This clonotype came up a few times. The V gene is TRBV5-1, the J gene TRBJ2-7; the match to TRBD1 covers 9 bases. With 4 bases clipped from V and 5 bases from J, the junction kept 10 bases outside the gene matches. Per the germline V gene, CDR1 is SGHRS and CDR2 is YFSETQ. This CDR3 contains 15 residues. CDR3 sequence reads: CASSPDRGVIHEQYF. CDR3 nucleotides: TGCGCCAGCAGCCCGGACAGGGGCGTTATTCACGAGCAGTACTTC.

This sequence joins TRBV27 and TRBJ2-1; D remains unclear. Germline V gives CDR1 MNHEY, CDR2 SMNVEV (reference sequence). The CDR3 is 11 amino acids. V dropped 5 bases and J dropped 4 bases, with 3 bases sitting between them. As DNA, the CDR3 is TGTGCCAGCAGTCATTACAATGAGCAGTTCTTC. It specifies CASSHYNEQFF.